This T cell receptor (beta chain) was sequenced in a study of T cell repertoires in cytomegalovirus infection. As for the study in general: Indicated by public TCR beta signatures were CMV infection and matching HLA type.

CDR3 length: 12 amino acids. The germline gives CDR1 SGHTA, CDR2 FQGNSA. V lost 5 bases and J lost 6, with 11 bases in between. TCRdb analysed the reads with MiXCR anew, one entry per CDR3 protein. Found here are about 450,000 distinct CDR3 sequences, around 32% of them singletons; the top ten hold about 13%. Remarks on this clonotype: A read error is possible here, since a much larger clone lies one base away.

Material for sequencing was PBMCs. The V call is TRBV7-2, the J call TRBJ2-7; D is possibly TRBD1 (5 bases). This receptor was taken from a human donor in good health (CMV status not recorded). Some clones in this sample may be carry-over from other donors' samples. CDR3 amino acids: CASSHGASEQYV. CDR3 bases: TGTGCCAGCAGCCATGGGGCCTCCGAGCAGTACGTC.